This T cell receptor (beta chain) was captured by sequencing in a study of cytomegalovirus exposure and HLA in healthy donors. CDR1 and CDR2 from the germline V gene are MDHEN and SYDVKM. There are 14 residues in the CDR3. V lost 6 bases, J lost 0 bases, and 3 bases stayed unmatched. Sequencing was performed with immunoSEQ multiplex PCR; in TCRdb, only in-frame clones are kept and a portion is missing. The data show roughly 140,000 clones, roughly 86% seen once. Details on this clone: What it binds is unknown.

Regarding the study as a whole: There were a few CMV-associated chains whose specificity for CMV antigens was confirmed in vitro.

V usage is TRBV28 and J usage is TRBJ2-7; 9 bases are a match to TRBD2. Sequencing used PBMCs. This sequence was found in a man aged 18-30 years in good health and CMV-seropositive. The CDR3 region is CASSDSGSSYEQYF. The CDR3 DNA reads TGTGCCAGCAGCGATAGCGGGAGCTCCTACGAGCAGTACTTC.